The T cell receptor beta chain under discussion was sequenced for a study of metastatic and nonmetastatic thyroid tumors. For the study at large: Repertoire comparison spanned blood and tumor or nodule tissue of malignant and benign thyroid patients.

This clone was seen at least ten times. Until they underwent thyroid surgery, no patient had received any treatment. TCRdb redid the clone calls on the PCR reads using MiXCR. The sample carries about 93,000 clones, 10% to 15% recorded once. This TCR was recovered from a female donor with papillary thyroid cancer or a benign thyroid nodule (not recorded which). Some clones in this sample may be carry-over from other donors' samples. Sample: blood.

Here the CDR3 reads CASSLEVGGLMNEQFF. CDR3 sequence (DNA): TGTGCCAGCAGCTTGGAGGTGGGAGGGCTTATGAATGAGCAGTTCTTC. The chain recombines TRBV5-4 with TRBJ2-1, with TRBD2 identical over 7 bases. CDR3 length: 16 amino acids. Germline lookup yields CDR1 SGHNT and CDR2 YYREEE (reference sequence). The V segment lost 0 bases and the J segment 7 bases; nucleotides outside the gene matches: 10.